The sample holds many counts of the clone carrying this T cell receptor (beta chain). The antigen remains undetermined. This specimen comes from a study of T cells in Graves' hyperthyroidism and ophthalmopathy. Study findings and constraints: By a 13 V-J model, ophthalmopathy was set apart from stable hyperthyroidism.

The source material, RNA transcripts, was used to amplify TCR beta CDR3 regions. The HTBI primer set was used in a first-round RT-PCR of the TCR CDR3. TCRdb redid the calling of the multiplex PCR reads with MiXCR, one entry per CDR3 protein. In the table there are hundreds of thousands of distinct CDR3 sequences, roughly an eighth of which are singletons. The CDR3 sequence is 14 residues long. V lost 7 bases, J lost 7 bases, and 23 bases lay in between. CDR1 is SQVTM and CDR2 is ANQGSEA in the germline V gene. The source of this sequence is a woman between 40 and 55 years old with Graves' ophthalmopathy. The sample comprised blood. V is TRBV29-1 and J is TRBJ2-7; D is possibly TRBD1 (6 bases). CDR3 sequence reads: CSASAHRDMQEQYF. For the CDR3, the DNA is TGCAGCGCTTCTGCCCACAGGGATATGCAGGAGCAGTACTTC.